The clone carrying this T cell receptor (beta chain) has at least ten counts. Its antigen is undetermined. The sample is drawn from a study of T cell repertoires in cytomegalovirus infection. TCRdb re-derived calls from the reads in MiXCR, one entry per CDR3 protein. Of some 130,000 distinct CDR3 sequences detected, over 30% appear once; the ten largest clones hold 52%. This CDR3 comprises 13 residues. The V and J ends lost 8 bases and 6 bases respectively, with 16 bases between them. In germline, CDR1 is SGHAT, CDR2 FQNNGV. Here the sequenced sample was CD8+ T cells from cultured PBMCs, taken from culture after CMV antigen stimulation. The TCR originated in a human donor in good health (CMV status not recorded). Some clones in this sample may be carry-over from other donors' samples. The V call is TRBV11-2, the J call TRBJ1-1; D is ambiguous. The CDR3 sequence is CASATGYSAEAFF. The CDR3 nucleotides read TGTGCCAGCGCAACGGGGTATAGCGCTGAAGCTTTCTTT. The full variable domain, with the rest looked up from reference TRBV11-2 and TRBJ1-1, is EAGVAQSPRYKIIEKRQSVAFWCNPISGHATLYWYQQILGQGPKLLIQFQNNGVVDDSQLPKDRFSAERLKGVDSTLKIQPAKLEDSAVYLCASATGYSAEAFFGQGTRLTVV.